The 2 T cell receptor beta chains below come from one sample, sequenced in a study of human T cells and chemical hapten exposure. Time point defined: pre-sensitization, week 0. The treatment is: therapeutic diphenylcyclopropenone sensitization with weekly scalp DPC. MiXCR, applied by TCRdb to the RACE reads, yields one record per CDR3 protein. The data contain about 380,000 distinct CDR3 sequences, less than 6.5% of them seen just once; the ten biggest clones take up 2.6%. The source material was whole blood, sampled in connection with sensitization to the hapten diphenylcyclopropenone (DPC). The source of these receptors is a woman in her fifties or sixties with alopecia areata. Some clones in this sample may be carry-over from other donors' samples.

This clonotype was recorded a few times. The chain couples TRBV11-3 to TRBJ2-7; a weak D match, TRBD1 (6 bases). V lost 4 bases, J lost 0 bases, and 19 bases lay in between. This CDR3 comprises 17 residues. CDR1 SGHNT and CDR2 YENEEA come from the germline V gene. The CDR3: CASSCPWTGHLSYEQYF. Here the CDR3 DNA reads TGTGCCAGCAGCTGCCCCTGGACGGGACACCTCTCCTACGAGCAGTACTTC.

In its sample, this clonotype was seen many times. The chain has TRBV27 and TRBJ2-3; D is ambiguous. This CDR3 contains 12 residues. The V end was cut by 5 bases, the J end by 9 bases, with 12 bases between. CDR1 is MNHEY, CDR2 SMNVEV, per germline (reference sequence). The CDR3 loop reads CASSPRTSTQYF. The CDR3 DNA reads as TGTGCCAGCAGTCCCCGGACCTCAACGCAGTATTTT.